The next 24 T cell receptor beta chains were all read from a single sample in a study of T cell responses to AZD1222 COVID-19 vaccine. Some clones are missing from TCRdb's copy, which holds only in-frame ones; the method was immunoSEQ multiplex PCR. The table includes 70,000 to 90,000 clones, roughly 86% detected once. Here the sequenced sample was peripheral blood, taken on day 0 of AZD1222 vaccination. The source is an adult in good health.

This clone was observed a handful of times. The rearrangement uses TRBV7-9 and TRBJ2-2; D is ambiguous. The CDR3 runs 12 residues. V was pared by 3 bases and J by 2 bases, with 1 base between. Germline CDR1 SEHNR, CDR2 FQNEAQ (reference sequence). The DNA for the CDR3 is TGTGCCAGCAGCTTTAACACCGGGGAGCTGTTTTTT. This encodes CASSFNTGELFF.

V gene TRBV30 combines with J gene TRBJ1-2, with D possibly matching TRBD1 (6 bases). This CDR3 is 14 amino acids long. Germline V gene data show CDR1 as GTSNPN and CDR2 as SVGIG (reference sequence). V was clipped by 1 base and J by 3 bases, with 12 bases between them. The CDR3 spells CAWSGYRTDYGYTF. The DNA for the CDR3 is TGTGCCTGGAGTGGGTATCGGACAGACTATGGCTACACCTTC.

The rearrangement uses TRBV12-5 and TRBJ1-2; D uncertain. V lost 8 bases and J 0 bases, leaving 13 bases between the germline ends. Germline V lookup: CDR1 LGHNT, CDR2 FRNRAP. The CDR3 is 14 residues long. CDR3 in amino acids: CASTIDTSNYGYTF. In DNA, the CDR3 is TGTGCTAGTACTATCGACACCTCTAACTATGGCTACACCTTC.

The chain combines TRBV7-8 with TRBJ2-7; 12 bases match TRBD2. The CDR3 extends over 15 amino acids. Germline V lookup: CDR1 SGHVS, CDR2 FQNEAQ. V shed 2 bases and J 7 bases; nucleotides not matched to a gene: 6. The CDR3 here is CASSLLAGGREEQYF. The CDR3, as DNA: TGTGCCAGCAGCTTACTAGCGGGAGGGCGGGAGGAGCAGTACTTC. The full variable domain, with the rest looked up from reference TRBV7-8 and TRBJ2-7, is GAGVSQSPRYKVAKRGQDVALRCDPISGHVSLFWYQQALGQGPEFLTYFQNEAQLDKSGLPSDRFFAERPEGSVSTLKIQRTQQEDSAVYLCASSLLAGGREEQYFGPGTRLTVT.

V usage is TRBV19 and J usage is TRBJ2-3; D call uncertain. The CDR3 loop spans 13 amino acids. The germline V and J ends were trimmed by 3 bases and 0 bases, with 4 bases remaining between them. The V gene's germline CDR1 is LNHDA and CDR2 SQIVND (reference sequence). The CDR3 loop reads CASSMASTDTQYF. The CDR3 DNA sequence: TGTGCCAGTAGTATGGCTAGCACAGATACGCAGTATTTT.

The chain is built from TRBV5-8 and TRBJ2-1; D is uncertain. Germline loops: CDR1 SGHTS, CDR2 YDEGEE. Trimming removed 0 bases from V and 0 bases from J, with 4 bases in between. The CDR3 contains 14 residues. The CDR3 DNA follows: TGTGCCAGCAGCTTGGGAGCCTCCTACAATGAGCAGTTCTTC. It specifies CASSLGASYNEQFF.

The chain couples TRBV4-1 to TRBJ1-2; no firm D call. The V gene's germline CDR1 is MGHRA and CDR2 YSYEKL. V shed 0 bases and J shed 8 bases, with 19 bases lying between them. The length of the CDR3 is 16 residues. The CDR3 is CASSQDSLEGWWGYTF. The CDR3, as DNA: TGCGCCAGCAGCCAAGATTCGTTAGAGGGCTGGTGGGGCTACACCTTC.

This sequence joins TRBV5-4 and TRBJ2-3, with 9 bases lining up with TRBD2. Looked up from germline, CDR1 is SGHNT and CDR2 is YYREEE (reference sequence). The V segment lost 4 bases and the J segment 1 base; nucleotides outside the gene matches: 7. This CDR3 comprises 16 residues. DNA for the CDR3: TGTGCCAGCAGCACGAGTAGCGGGGGCCGCACAGATACGCAGTATTTT. Translation gives CASSTSSGGRTDTQYF.

The chain employs TRBV28 and TRBJ1-3; the D gene is possibly TRBD1 (6 bases). CDR3 size: 13 residues. Germline V gene data show CDR1 as MDHEN and CDR2 as SYDVKM. V shed 7 bases and J shed 2 bases, with 9 bases lying between them. The CDR3 coding sequence is TGTGCCAGCAAAGGGGGAGCTGGAAACACCATATATTTT. It is translated as CASKGGAGNTIYF.

This chain connects TRBV29-1 to TRBJ2-5, with 8 bases lining up with TRBD2. The CDR3 sequence is 16 residues long. V gave up 3 bases and J gave up 7 bases; unmatched junction bases: 16. Per the germline V gene, CDR1 is SQVTM and CDR2 is ANQGSEA. The CDR3 sequence: CSVDEGLGNVGRTQYF. In DNA form, the CDR3 reads TGCAGCGTTGATGAGGGACTAGGGAATGTAGGGCGGACCCAGTACTTC.

V usage is TRBV7-8 and J usage is TRBJ1-2; 9 bases align to TRBD1. There are 16 residues in the CDR3. The ends lost 5 bases at V and 5 bases at J; junction bases unmatched: 12. The germline V gene encodes CDR1 SGHVS and CDR2 FQNEAQ. In DNA, the CDR3 is TGTGCCAGCAGCCACACAGCACCACAGGGGGCATATGGCTACACCTTC. This codes for CASSHTAPQGAYGYTF.

This chain joins TRBV27 and TRBJ2-2; no clear D gene. This CDR3 is 13 amino acids long. The V end lost 2 bases, the J end lost 6 bases, and 7 bases lay between the germline ends. The germline CDR1 and CDR2 sequences are MNHEY and SMNVEV (reference sequence). DNA for the CDR3: TGTGCCAGCAGTTTAGGTCTTCCCGGGGAGCTGTTTTTT. It specifies CASSLGLPGELFF.

The V gene is TRBV27, the J gene TRBJ2-2; D gene unclear. V lost 5 bases to trimming and J lost 8 bases, with 9 bases between them. The CDR3 extends over 12 amino acids. Germline-derived CDR1 and CDR2 are MNHEY and SMNVEV (reference sequence). Here the CDR3 reads CASSIRRGELFF. CDR3 coding DNA: TGTGCCAGCAGTATAAGACGGGGGGAGCTGTTTTTT.

The rearrangement uses TRBV6-5 and TRBJ1-1; no firm D call. This CDR3 spans 14 amino acids. V lost 2 bases and J 5 bases, leaving 12 bases between the germline ends. Germline V CDR1 and CDR2: MNHEY, SVGAGI. The CDR3 is CASSYVGSGTEAFF. Here the CDR3 DNA reads TGTGCCAGCAGTTACGTAGGAAGTGGGACTGAAGCTTTCTTT.

The J gene is TRBJ1-1, the V gene TRBV11-2, with D unresolved. The V end lost 5 bases, the J end lost 5 bases, and 9 bases lay between the germline ends. Per the germline V gene, CDR1 is SGHAT and CDR2 is FQNNGV. The CDR3 is 12 amino acids. The CDR3 region has the DNA TGTGCCAGCAGCCTATTGGGTACTGAAGCTTTCTTT. Protein product: CASSLLGTEAFF.

This sequence joins TRBV7-3 and TRBJ2-2; TRBD2 matches 11 bases. Germline CDR1 is SGHTA and CDR2 is FQGTGA. The V segment lost 4 bases and the J segment 4 bases; nucleotides outside the gene matches: 11. CDR3 length: 18 residues. As DNA, the CDR3 is TGTGCCAGCAGCTCCCCGACTAGCGGGAATTGGGGCACCGGGGAGCTGTTTTTT. This sequence encodes CASSSPTSGNWGTGELFF.

This clone appeared a single time. The rearrangement uses TRBV3-1 (or the pseudogene TRBV3-2) and TRBJ1-2; D unresolved. The CDR3 is 12 residues long. V lost 4 bases to trimming and J lost 4 bases, with 7 bases between them. Germline values: CDR1 LGHDT, CDR2 YNNKEL (reference sequence). This CDR3 reads CASSPPGYGYTF. CDR3 coding DNA: TGTGCCAGCAGCCCCCCTGGCTATGGCTACACCTTC.

The genes are TRBV6-5 and TRBJ1-3; D unclear. CDR1 and CDR2 (germline): MNHEY, SVGAGI. The CDR3 contains 11 residues. V lost 8 bases to trimming and J lost 4 bases, with 6 bases between them. CDR3 sequence: CASVSGNTIYF. CDR3 DNA: TGTGCCAGCGTCTCGGGAAACACCATATATTTT.

The J gene is TRBJ1-4, the V gene TRBV25-1; 7 bases map to TRBD1. Trimming at V came to 10 bases and at J to 7 bases, leaving 6 bases not matched to a gene. Germline V lookup: CDR1 MGHDK, CDR2 SYGVNS. There are 12 residues in the CDR3. In DNA, the CDR3 is TGTGCCACACGACAGGGTAGTGAAAAACTGTTTTTT. Its translation is CATRQGSEKLFF.

This chain's CDR3 is CASSLDGRRGAFF. The CDR3 nucleotides are TGTGCCAGCAGCTTGGACGGGAGGCGGGGAGCTTTCTTT. V is TRBV5-6 and J is TRBJ1-1; no firm D call. This CDR3 is 13 amino acids long. The germline CDR1 and CDR2 sequences are SGHDT and YYEEEE. The V gene lost 0 bases and the J gene lost 10 bases, with 13 bases spanning the gap. Based on the CDR3 plus reference TRBV5-6 and TRBJ1-1, the full variable domain is DAGVTQSPTHLIKTRGQQVTLRCSPKSGHDTVSWYQQALGQGPQFIFQYYEEEERQRGNFPDRFSGHQFPNYSSELNVNALLLGDSALYLCASSLDGRRGAFFGQGTRLTVV.

J is TRBJ1-1 and V is TRBV27; D unclear. Germline-derived CDR1 and CDR2 are MNHEY and SMNVEV (reference sequence). V was shortened by 6 bases and J by 5 bases, with 16 bases between the two germline ends. This CDR3 has 14 amino acids. As DNA, the CDR3 is TGTGCCAGCAGGCTGAGGCCGTCCAGGACTGAAGCTTTCTTT. It encodes CASRLRPSRTEAFF.

The chain links TRBV5-1 to TRBJ2-7; 7 bases are shared with TRBD1. Germline values: CDR1 SGHRS, CDR2 YFSETQ. The trim removed 0 bases at V and 2 bases at J, leaving 2 bases unmatched. The CDR3 consists of 14 residues. The DNA of the CDR3 is TGCGCCAGCAGCTTGGAGGGGGCGGCCTACGAGCAGTACTTC. This gives the protein CASSLEGAAYEQYF.

This chain links TRBV7-3 with TRBJ2-1; 7 bases match TRBD2. CDR3 length equals 15 residues. Germline lookup yields CDR1 SGHTA and CDR2 FQGTGA. V gave up 2 bases and J gave up 8 bases; unmatched junction bases: 9. The CDR3 sequence: CASSLFGGNNDEQFF. In nucleotides, the CDR3 is TGTGCCAGCAGCTTATTCGGGGGGAATAACGATGAGCAGTTCTTC.

This chain connects TRBV5-1 to TRBJ1-2, with D uncertain. This CDR3 has 15 residues. Per germline, CDR1 SGHRS and CDR2 YFSETQ. V dropped 2 bases and J dropped 4 bases, with 15 bases sitting between them. The CDR3 is CASSFDPLEPYGYTF. Written as DNA, the CDR3 is TGCGCCAGCAGCTTTGACCCACTGGAGCCCTATGGCTACACCTTC.